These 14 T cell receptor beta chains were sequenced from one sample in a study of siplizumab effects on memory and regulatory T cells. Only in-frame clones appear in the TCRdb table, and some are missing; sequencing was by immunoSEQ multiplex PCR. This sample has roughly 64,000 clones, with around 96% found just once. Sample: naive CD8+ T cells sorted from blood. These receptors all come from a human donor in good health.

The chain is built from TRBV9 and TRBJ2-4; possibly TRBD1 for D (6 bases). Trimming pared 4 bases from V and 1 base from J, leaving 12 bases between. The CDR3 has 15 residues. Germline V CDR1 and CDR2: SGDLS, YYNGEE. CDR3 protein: CASSPIDRAKNIQYF. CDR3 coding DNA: TGTGCCAGCAGCCCAATAGACAGGGCCAAAAACATTCAGTACTTC.

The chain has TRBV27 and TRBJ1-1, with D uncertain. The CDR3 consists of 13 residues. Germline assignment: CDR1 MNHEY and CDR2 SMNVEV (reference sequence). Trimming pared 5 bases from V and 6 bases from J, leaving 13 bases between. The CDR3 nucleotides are TGTGCCAGCAGTAGGCAGGCGACCCCTGAAGCTTTCTTT. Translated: CASSRQATPEAFF.

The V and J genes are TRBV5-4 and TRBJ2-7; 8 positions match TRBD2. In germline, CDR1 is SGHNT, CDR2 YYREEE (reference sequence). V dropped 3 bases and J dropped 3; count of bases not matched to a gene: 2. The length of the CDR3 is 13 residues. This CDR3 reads CASSSGLVYEQYF. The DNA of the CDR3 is TGTGCCAGCAGCTCGGGACTAGTCTACGAGCAGTACTTC. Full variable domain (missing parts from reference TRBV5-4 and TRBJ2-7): ETGVTQSPTHLIKTRGQQVTLRCSSQSGHNTVSWYQQALGQGPQFIFQYYREEENGRGNFPPRFSGLQFPNYSSELNVNALELDDSALYLCASSSGLVYEQYFGPGTRLTVT.

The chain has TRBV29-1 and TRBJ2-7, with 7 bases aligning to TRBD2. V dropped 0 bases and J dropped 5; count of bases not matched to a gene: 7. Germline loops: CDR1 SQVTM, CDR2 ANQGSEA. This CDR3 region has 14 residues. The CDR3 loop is CSVEDHGGFDEQYF. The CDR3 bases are TGCAGCGTTGAAGATCACGGGGGGTTCGACGAGCAGTACTTC.

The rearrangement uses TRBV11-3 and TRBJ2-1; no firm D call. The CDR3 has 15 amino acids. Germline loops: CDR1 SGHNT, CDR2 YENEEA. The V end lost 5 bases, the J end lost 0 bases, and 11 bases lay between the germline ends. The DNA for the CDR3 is TGTGCCAGCAGCCCAGGTTTGAGCTCCTACAATGAGCAGTTCTTC. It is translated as CASSPGLSSYNEQFF.

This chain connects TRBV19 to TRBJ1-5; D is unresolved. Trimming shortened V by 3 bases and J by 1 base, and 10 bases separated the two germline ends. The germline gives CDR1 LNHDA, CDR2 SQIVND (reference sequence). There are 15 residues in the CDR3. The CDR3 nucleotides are TGTGCCAGTAGTATGGCCACACGGAGCAATCAGCCCCAGCATTTT. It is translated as CASSMATRSNQPQHF.

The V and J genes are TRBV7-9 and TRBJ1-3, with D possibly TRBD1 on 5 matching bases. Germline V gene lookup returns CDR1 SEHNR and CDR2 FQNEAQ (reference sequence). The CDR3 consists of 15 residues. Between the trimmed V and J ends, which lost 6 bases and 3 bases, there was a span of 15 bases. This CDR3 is CASRQGGVIGNTIYF. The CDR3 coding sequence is TGTGCCAGCAGACAAGGAGGGGTGATTGGAAACACCATATATTTT. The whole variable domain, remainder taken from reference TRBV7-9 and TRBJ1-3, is DTGVSQNPRHKITKRGQNVTFRCDPISEHNRLYWYRQTLGQGPEFLTYFQNEAQLEKSRLLSDRFSAERPKGSFSTLEIQRTEQGDSAMYLCASRQGGVIGNTIYFGEGSWLTVV.

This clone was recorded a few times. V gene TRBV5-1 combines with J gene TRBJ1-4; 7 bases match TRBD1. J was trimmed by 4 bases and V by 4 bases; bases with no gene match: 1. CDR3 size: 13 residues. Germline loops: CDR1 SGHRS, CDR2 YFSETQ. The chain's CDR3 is CASSPGGNEKLFF. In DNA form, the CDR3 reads TGCGCCAGCAGCCCAGGGGGTAATGAAAAACTGTTTTTT.

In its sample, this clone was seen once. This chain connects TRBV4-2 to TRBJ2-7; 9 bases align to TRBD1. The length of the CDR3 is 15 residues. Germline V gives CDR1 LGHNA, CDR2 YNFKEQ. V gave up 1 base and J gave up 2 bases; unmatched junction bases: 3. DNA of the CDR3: TGTGCCAGCAGCCAAGTTGGACAGGGGACCTACGAGCAGTACTTC. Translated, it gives CASSQVGQGTYEQYF.

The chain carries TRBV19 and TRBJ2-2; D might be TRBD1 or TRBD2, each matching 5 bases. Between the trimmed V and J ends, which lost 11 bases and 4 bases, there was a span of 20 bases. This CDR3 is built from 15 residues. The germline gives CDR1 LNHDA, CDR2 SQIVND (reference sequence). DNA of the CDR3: TGTGCCGGCTCCCGGGACGGTGGACTCACCGGGGAGCTGTTTTTT. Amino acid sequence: CAGSRDGGLTGELFF.

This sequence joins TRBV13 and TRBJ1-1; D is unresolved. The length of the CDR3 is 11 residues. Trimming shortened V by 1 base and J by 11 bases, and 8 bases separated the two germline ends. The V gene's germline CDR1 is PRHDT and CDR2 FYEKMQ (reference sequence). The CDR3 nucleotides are TGTGCCAGCAGCTTAGCCCTCGAGGCTTTCTTT. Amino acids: CASSLALEAFF.

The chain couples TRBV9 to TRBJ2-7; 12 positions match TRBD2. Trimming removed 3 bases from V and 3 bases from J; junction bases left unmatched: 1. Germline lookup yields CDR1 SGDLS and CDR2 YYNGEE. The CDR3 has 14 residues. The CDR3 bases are TGTGCCAGCAGCGCTAGCGGGGGGGACTACGAGCAGTACTTC. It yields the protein CASSASGGDYEQYF.

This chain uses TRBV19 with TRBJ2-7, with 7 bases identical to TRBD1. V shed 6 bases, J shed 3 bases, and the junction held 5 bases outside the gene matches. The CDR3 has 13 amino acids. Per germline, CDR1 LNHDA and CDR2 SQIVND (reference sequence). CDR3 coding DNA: TGTGCCAGTAGCCCCAGGGACAGCTACGAGCAGTACTTC. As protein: CASSPRDSYEQYF.

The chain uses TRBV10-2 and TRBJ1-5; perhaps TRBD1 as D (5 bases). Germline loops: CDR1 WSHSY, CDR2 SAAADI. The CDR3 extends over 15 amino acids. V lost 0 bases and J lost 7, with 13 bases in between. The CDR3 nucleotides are TGCGCCAGCAGTGAGTCTGGTGGGGCAGGGCAGCCCCAGCATTTT. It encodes CASSESGGAGQPQHF.